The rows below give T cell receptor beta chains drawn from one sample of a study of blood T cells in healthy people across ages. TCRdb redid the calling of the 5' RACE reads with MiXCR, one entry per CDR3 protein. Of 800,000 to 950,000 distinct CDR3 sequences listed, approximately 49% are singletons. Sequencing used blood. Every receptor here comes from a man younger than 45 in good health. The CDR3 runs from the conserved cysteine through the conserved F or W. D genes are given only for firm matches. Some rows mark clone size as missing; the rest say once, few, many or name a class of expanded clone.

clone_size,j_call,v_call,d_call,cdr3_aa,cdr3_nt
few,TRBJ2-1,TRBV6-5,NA,CASSYSIHNEQFF,TGTGCCAGCAGTTACTCGATTCACAATGAGCAGTTCTTC
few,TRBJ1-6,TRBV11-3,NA,CASSLVSANSPLHF,TGTGCCAGCAGCTTAGTGTCCGCGAATTCACCCCTCCACTTT
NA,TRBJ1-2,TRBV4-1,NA,CASSPGQDSLHGYTF,TGCGCCAGCAGCCCGGGACAAGATTCCCTCCATGGCTACACCTTC
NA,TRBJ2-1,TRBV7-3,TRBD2,CASSSRGVPVNEQFF,TGTGCCAGCAGCTCCCGGGGGGTCCCTGTCAATGAGCAGTTCTTC
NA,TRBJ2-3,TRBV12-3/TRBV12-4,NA,CASTWGGPRTDTQYF,TGTGCCAGCACCTGGGGGGGGCCTCGCACAGATACGCAGTATTTT
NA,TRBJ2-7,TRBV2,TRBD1,CASSERTGFYEQYF,TGTGCCAGCAGTGAGAGGACAGGGTTTTACGAGCAGTACTTC
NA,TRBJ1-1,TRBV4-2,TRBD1,CASSQLSTGGTEAFF,TGTGCCAGCAGCCAACTATCTACAGGGGGCACTGAAGCTTTCTTT
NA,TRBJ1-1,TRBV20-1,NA,CSAVRNTEAFF,TGCAGTGCCGTGAGGAACACTGAAGCTTTCTTT
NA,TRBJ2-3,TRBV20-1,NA,CSARGQGGDSTDTQYF,TGCAGTGCTAGAGGACAGGGAGGGGACAGCACAGATACGCAGTATTTT
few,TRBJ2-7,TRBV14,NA,CASSPQGFSYEQYF,TGTGCCAGCAGCCCGCAGGGTTTTTCCTACGAGCAGTACTTC
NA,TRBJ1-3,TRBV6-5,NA,CASSYSMSYSGDTIYF,TGTGCCAGCAGTTACTCGATGAGCTACTCTGGAGACACCATATATTTT
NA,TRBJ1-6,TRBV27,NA,CASSLPRALNSPLHF,TGTGCCAGCAGTCTACCGAGGGCCCTGAATTCACCCCTCCACTTT
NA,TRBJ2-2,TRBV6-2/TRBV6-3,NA,CASSRAGVPNTGELFF,TGTGCCAGCAGCCGTGCAGGGGTTCCGAACACCGGGGAGCTGTTTTTT
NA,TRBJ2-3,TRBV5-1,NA,CASSLQGTFTDTQYF,TGCGCCAGCAGCTTGCAGGGGACCTTCACAGATACGCAGTATTTT
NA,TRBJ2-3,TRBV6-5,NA,CATEWGDTQYF,TGTGCCACCGAGTGGGGAGATACGCAGTATTTT
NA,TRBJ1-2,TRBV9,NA,CASSAYVGTYYGYTF,TGTGCCAGCAGCGCGTACGTCGGGACATATTATGGCTACACCTTC
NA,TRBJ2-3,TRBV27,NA,CASSITPVAPGVLSTDTQYF,TGTGCCAGCAGTATAACACCGGTAGCCCCCGGTGTCCTAAGCACAGATACGCAGTATTTT
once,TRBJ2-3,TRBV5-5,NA,CASILDLLGPDTQYF,TGTGCCAGCATCTTGGACCTCCTCGGCCCAGATACGCAGTATTTT
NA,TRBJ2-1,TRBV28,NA,CASSLWTAKQFF,TGTGCCAGCAGTTTGTGGACGGCCAAGCAGTTCTTC
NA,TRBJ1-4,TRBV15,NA,CATKAALTEKLFF,TGTGCCACCAAGGCGGCGCTCACGGAAAAACTGTTTTTT
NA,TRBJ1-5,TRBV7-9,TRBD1,CASSGQGGNQPQHF,TGTGCCAGCAGCGGACAGGGGGGCAATCAGCCCCAGCATTTT
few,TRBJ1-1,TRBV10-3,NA,CAISSPALGNTEAFF,TGTGCCATCAGTTCCCCGGCGCTAGGGAACACTGAAGCTTTCTTT
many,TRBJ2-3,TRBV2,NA,CASSDNSPVDTQYF,TGTGCCAGCAGCGATAATAGCCCAGTAGATACGCAGTATTTT
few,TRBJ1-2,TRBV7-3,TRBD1,CASSGETGGVYGYTF,TGTGCCAGCAGCGGAGAGACAGGGGGGGTCTATGGCTACACCTTC